Listed here are 15 T cell receptor beta chains from one sample, sequenced in a study of Graves' ophthalmopathy and Graves' hyperthyroidism. RNA served as the template for amplifying TCR beta CDR3 regions. The library came from an HTBI-primed first-round RT-PCR and a second-round multiplex PCR. One entry per CDR3 protein, called by TCRdb with MiXCR from the multiplex PCR reads. The sample has just over 600,000 distinct CDR3 sequences; 20% to 25% are singletons. The sequencing sample was made of peripheral blood. The receptors shown here come from a woman younger than 30 with stable Graves' hyperthyroidism. Some clones in this sample may be carry-over from other donors' samples.

J is TRBJ2-5 and V is TRBV6-2 or TRBV6-3; D is undetermined. The V gene lost 6 bases and the J gene lost 0 bases, with 20 bases spanning the gap. CDR3 length equals 17 residues. Germline CDR1 is MNHEY and CDR2 is SVGEGT. CDR3 bases: TGTGCCAGCAGCCACTCCCCCACAAGGCGGTACCAAGAGACCCAGTACTTC. Encoded protein: CASSHSPTRRYQETQYF.

There are many counts of this clonotype. The rearrangement joins TRBV6-2 or TRBV6-3 to TRBJ2-6; D gene uncertain. The CDR3 totals 12 residues. Germline-derived CDR1 and CDR2 are MNHEY and SVGEGT. The germline V and J ends were trimmed by 7 bases and 2 bases, with 3 bases remaining between them. CDR3 in DNA: TGTGCCAGCAACCCTGGGGCCAACGTCCTGACTTTC. Protein sequence: CASNPGANVLTF.

The sample holds many counts of this clonotype. The chain links TRBV30 to TRBJ1-5; perhaps TRBD1 as D (6 bases). The CDR3 is 17 residues long. Trimming left V 1 base short and J 0 bases short, with 16 bases between. Germline-derived CDR1 and CDR2 are GTSNPN and SVGIG (reference sequence). The CDR3 loop is CAWSGGRTPYSNQPQHF. For the CDR3, the DNA is TGTGCCTGGAGTGGGGGGCGGACACCTTATAGCAATCAGCCCCAGCATTTT.

This clonotype was seen ten or more times. This rearrangement joins TRBV6-5 to TRBJ2-7, with unresolved D. From germline, CDR1 is MNHEY and CDR2 SVGAGI. The length of the CDR3 is 17 residues. V lost 3 bases, J lost 0 bases, and 18 bases lay in between. DNA of the CDR3: TGTGCCAGCAGTTATTCGTGGAGCACTGGCAGCTCCTACGAGCAGTACTTC. As protein: CASSYSWSTGSSYEQYF.

The chain recombines TRBV18 with TRBJ2-7; 7 nucleotides line up with TRBD1. The ends lost 2 bases at V and 3 bases at J; junction bases unmatched: 16. The CDR3 totals 18 residues. CDR1 and CDR2 from the germline V gene are KGHSH and LQKENI. In nucleotides, the CDR3 is TGTGCCAGCTCACCAAATGAAGGGGGCCAAGGGGGCCTCTACGAGCAGTACTTC. Encoded protein: CASSPNEGGQGGLYEQYF.

This sequence joins TRBV7-3 and TRBJ2-7; either TRBD1 or TRBD2 may fit D (6 bases each). In germline, CDR1 is SGHTA, CDR2 FQGTGA. Trimming cost V 2 bases and J 4 bases, with 15 bases left between them. This CDR3 has 15 residues. The DNA of the CDR3 is TGTGCCAGCAGCTTAGAAGGAGGGGGAAAGTACGAGCAGTACTTC. Translating it yields CASSLEGGGKYEQYF.

V and J are TRBV27 and TRBJ1-5; no clear D gene. V was trimmed by 2 bases and J by 7 bases, leaving 9 bases between them. Germline V lookup: CDR1 MNHEY, CDR2 SMNVEV (reference sequence). This CDR3 region has 13 residues. The CDR3 sequence: CASSLKGWQPQHF. The DNA of the CDR3 is TGTGCCAGCAGTTTAAAGGGATGGCAGCCCCAGCATTTT.

This clonotype showed up just a few times. The chain carries TRBV7-2 and TRBJ2-4; no definite D call. V shed 1 base and J shed 3 bases, with 10 bases lying between them. The CDR3 consists of 15 residues. Germline assignment: CDR1 SGHTA and CDR2 FQGNSA. CDR3 sequence reads: CASSLGRRLKNIQYF. The CDR3 nucleotides are TGTGCCAGCAGCTTAGGGCGCAGGCTCAAAAACATTCAGTACTTC. Full variable domain (outside the CDR3, taken from reference TRBV7-2 and TRBJ2-4): GAGVSQSPSNKVTEKGKDVELRCDPISGHTALYWYRQSLGQGLEFLIYFQGNSAPDKSGLPSDRFSAERTGGSVSTLTIQRTQQEDSAVYLCASSLGRRLKNIQYFGAGTRLSVL.

In its sample, this clonotype was seen a few times. The chain carries TRBV30 and TRBJ2-1; tentative D call: TRBD2 (7 bases). There are 12 residues in the CDR3. Germline CDR1 reads GTSNPN; CDR2 reads SVGIG (reference sequence). The germline V and J ends were trimmed by 5 bases and 8 bases, with 13 bases remaining between them. The CDR3 region is CAWEEGGHEQFF. Written as DNA, the CDR3 is TGTGCCTGGGAAGAGGGGGGGCATGAGCAGTTCTTC.

The genes are TRBV20-1 and TRBJ2-7; 10 bases match TRBD2. Losses at the gene ends were 5 bases for V and 6 bases for J; bases not matched to a gene: 13. Germline CDR1 reads DFQATT; CDR2 reads SNEGSKA (reference sequence). CDR3 size: 15 residues. The CDR3 DNA follows: TGCAGTGCTGGACCGGCTAGCGGGAGAGGTCGCGAGCAGTACTTC. Translated, it gives CSAGPASGRGREQYF.

Of note for this clonotype: A much larger clonotype is one base distant, so this may be a read error. The CDR3 is CVSSQEGRGRREQYF. CDR3 nucleotides: TGTGTCAGCAGCCAAGAGGGAAGGGGGAGGAGAGAGCAGTACTTC. The chain carries TRBV3-1 and TRBJ2-7; tentatively, D is TRBD1 or TRBD2 (6 bases each). The CDR3 has 15 amino acids. Germline assignment: CDR1 LGHDT and CDR2 YNNKEL (reference sequence).

This rearrangement joins TRBV4-1 to TRBJ1-5; D remains ambiguous. This CDR3 spans 16 amino acids. Germline loops: CDR1 MGHRA, CDR2 YSYEKL. Trimming pared 2 bases from V and 3 bases from J, leaving 14 bases between. For the CDR3, the DNA is TGCGCCAGCAGCCAAAAACGGCTTTATGACAATCAGCCCCAGCATTTT. This codes for CASSQKRLYDNQPQHF.

This clonotype was picked up many times. V gene TRBV5-6 combines with J gene TRBJ1-5, with D possibly being TRBD1 (5 bases). CDR1 SGHDT and CDR2 YYEEEE come from the germline V gene. Trimming took 1 base from V and 0 from J, leaving 11 bases between them. The CDR3 sequence is 16 residues long. The chain's CDR3 is CASSLKGTYSNQPQHF. The CDR3 region has the DNA TGTGCCAGCAGCTTGAAAGGGACCTATAGCAATCAGCCCCAGCATTTT. The full variable domain, rest sourced from reference TRBV5-6 and TRBJ1-5, is DAGVTQSPTHLIKTRGQQVTLRCSPKSGHDTVSWYQQALGQGPQFIFQYYEEEERQRGNFPDRFSGHQFPNYSSELNVNALLLGDSALYLCASSLKGTYSNQPQHFGDGTRLSIL.

Many counts were recorded for this clonotype. The rearrangement joins TRBV6-1 to TRBJ1-5; D unresolved. Germline CDR1 reads MNHNS; CDR2 reads SASEGT. This CDR3 region has 13 residues. Trimming left V 3 bases short and J 6 bases short, with 9 bases between. This chain's CDR3 is CASSDPLGQPQHF. DNA of the CDR3: TGTGCCAGCAGTGACCCGCTGGGTCAGCCCCAGCATTTT.

There are a few counts of this clonotype. The chain carries TRBV6-1 and TRBJ1-1, with D perhaps matching TRBD1 (6 bases). The CDR3 is 13 amino acids. Germline V gene data show CDR1 as MNHNS and CDR2 as SASEGT. Trimming left V 4 bases short and J 7 bases short, with 13 bases between. The chain's CDR3 is CASSGSDSGEAFF. CDR3 DNA sequence: TGTGCCAGCAGTGGGTCGGACAGCGGTGAAGCTTTCTTT.